The entry that follows covers one T cell receptor (beta chain) sequence. Its target is not known. The sort gate was single viable CD3+CD4+CD8-CD45RO+ cells for memory CD4+ T cells. These data belong to a study of memory CD4+ T cells and cytomegalovirus serostatus. The protocol was immunoSEQ multiplex PCR, while the TCRdb copy is restricted to in-frame clones and leaves out a portion. This table holds tens of thousands of clones, around 76% found once. The germline gives CDR1 ENHRY, CDR2 SYGVKD. CDR3 length: 16 residues. V gave up 0 bases and J gave up 5 bases, with 16 bases separating them. Study-level points and caveats: CD4+ memory repertoires contained about 40% of the 164 reported CMV TCRbeta sequences.

The TCR originated in an adult in good health and CMV-seronegative. The rearrangement links TRBV10-3 to TRBJ1-2; weak D call: TRBD1 (6 bases). The specimen sequenced was memory CD4+ T cells from blood. This chain's CDR3 is CAISESGQGISYGYTF. The CDR3 DNA is TGTGCCATCAGTGAGTCAGGGCAGGGGATCTCATATGGCTACACCTTC.